This T cell receptor (beta chain) was identified in a study of control samples from healthy donors and cancer patients. The assay was immunoSEQ multiplex PCR, and TCRdb's table has in-frame clones only and misses some. Among 130,000 or so clones listed, about 86% were seen once. The CDR3 sequence is 15 residues long. The germline V and J ends were trimmed by 1 base and 6 bases, with 9 bases remaining between them. Germline CDR1 KGHDR, CDR2 SFDVKD. Sample: blood. This TCR derives from a man aged 25 to 40 in good health. V usage is TRBV24-1 and J usage is TRBJ1-6, with D maybe TRBD1 (6 bases). The chain's CDR3 is CATSDLNRANSPLHF. For the CDR3, the DNA is TGTGCCACCAGTGATTTAAACAGGGCTAATTCACCCCTCCACTTT.